What follows are 12 T cell receptor beta chains derived from one specimen sequenced in a study of cytomegalovirus exposure and HLA in healthy donors. This PCR relied on a set of 60 Vbeta primers and 13 Jbeta primers. TCRdb's copy holds only in-frame clones and misses some; the assay was immunoSEQ multiplex PCR. This sample's clone table lists about 40,000 clones. The sequencing input was PBMCs. These receptors came from a man aged 30-40 years in good health and CMV-seronegative.

The chain is built from TRBV25-1 and TRBJ2-1, with 8 bases lining up with TRBD1. The CDR3 is 14 residues long. The V and J ends lost 8 bases and 6 bases, in that order; junction bases with no gene match: 9. CDR1 MGHDK and CDR2 SYGVNS come from the germline V gene. DNA of the CDR3: TGTGCCAGCGAAGGACAGGGAGAGAGCAATGAGCAGTTCTTC. Its protein product is CASEGQGESNEQFF.

This chain uses TRBV7-2 with TRBJ2-7; D gene unclear. The CDR3 spans 13 residues. The germline V gene encodes CDR1 SGHTA and CDR2 FQGNSA. V lost 2 bases and J 1 base, leaving 6 bases between the germline ends. CDR3 protein: CASSLTRSYEQYF. CDR3 coding DNA: TGTGCCAGCAGCTTAACTCGATCCTACGAGCAGTACTTC.

The chain employs TRBV10-2 and TRBJ2-7, with D unresolved. The CDR3 is 15 amino acids. V was pared by 3 bases and J by 0 bases, with 12 bases between. Per germline, CDR1 WSHSY and CDR2 SAAADI. The DNA of the CDR3 is TGCGCCAGCAGTGATCTCCAGGTCAACTCCTACGAGCAGTACTTC. This codes for CASSDLQVNSYEQYF.

The chain recombines TRBV14 with TRBJ2-5; 12 bases agree with TRBD1. The CDR3 loop spans 16 amino acids. V dropped 1 base and J dropped 1; count of bases not matched to a gene: 1. Germline values: CDR1 SGHDN, CDR2 FVKESK. The CDR3, as DNA: TGTGCCAGCAGCCAAGGGGACAGGGGGCTCCAAGAGACCCAGTACTTC. It codes for CASSQGDRGLQETQYF.

This chain joins TRBV5-1 and TRBJ2-7, with a possible D match to TRBD1 (5 bases). The CDR3 extends over 14 amino acids. Germline V gives CDR1 SGHRS, CDR2 YFSETQ. Trimming removed 4 bases from V and 1 base from J, with 12 bases in between. The CDR3 loop reads CASSPQGFSYEQYF. CDR3 sequence (DNA): TGCGCCAGCAGCCCGCAGGGATTTTCCTACGAGCAGTACTTC.

V is TRBV5-1 and J is TRBJ1-2; perhaps TRBD1 as D (5 bases). Germline values: CDR1 SGHRS, CDR2 YFSETQ. The V end was cut by 0 bases, the J end by 7 bases, with 16 bases between. This CDR3 region has 15 residues. CDR3 protein: CASSLGGATLGGYTF. The CDR3 DNA follows: TGCGCCAGCAGCTTGGGCGGGGCAACTCTTGGTGGCTACACCTTC.

J is TRBJ2-1 and V is TRBV4-1; a weak D match, TRBD2 (6 bases). The germline V gene has CDR1 MGHRA and CDR2 YSYEKL. Trimming removed 3 bases at V and 15 bases at J, with 15 bases between. The length of the CDR3 is 12 residues. The CDR3 spells CASSQPPREWFF. CDR3 DNA: TGCGCCAGCAGCCAGCCTCCCCGGGAGTGGTTCTTC.

CDR3 sequence (DNA): TGTGCCAGCAGCCAAAACGTGGGAGTCACTGAAGCTTTCTTT. It codes for CASSQNVGVTEAFF. V and J are TRBV4-2 and TRBJ1-1; D call uncertain. Germline CDR1 is LGHNA and CDR2 is YNFKEQ. V was clipped by 2 bases and J by 4 bases, with 11 bases between them. The CDR3 is 14 residues long.

V usage is TRBV2 and J usage is TRBJ2-7, with 10 bases identical to TRBD1. The V and J ends lost 8 bases and 4 bases, in that order; junction bases with no gene match: 8. The CDR3 loop spans 14 amino acids. Germline V CDR1 and CDR2: SNHLY, FYNNEI. CDR3 coding DNA: TGTGCCAGCGTATCTGGGACAGGGGAATACGAGCAGTACTTC. This translates into CASVSGTGEYEQYF. The entire variable domain, with the rest obtained from reference TRBV2 and TRBJ2-7, is as follows: EPEVTQTPSHQVTQMGQEVILRCVPISNHLYFYWYRQILGQKVEFLVSFYNNEISEKSEIFDDQFSVERPDGSNFTLKIRSTKLEDSAMYFCASVSGTGEYEQYFGPGTRLTVT.

This chain connects TRBV5-1 to TRBJ1-1, with 7 bases lining up with TRBD1. Germline CDR1 is SGHRS and CDR2 is YFSETQ. This CDR3 contains 13 residues. V lost 0 bases, J lost 7 bases, and 3 bases stayed unmatched. The CDR3 DNA follows: TGCGCCAGCAGCTTGGGGGACAGCCGTGAAGCTTTCTTT. Translated: CASSLGDSREAFF.

This sequence joins TRBV7-8 and TRBJ1-1, with D perhaps TRBD1 (6 bases). Per the germline V gene, CDR1 is SGHVS and CDR2 is FQNEAQ. This CDR3 comprises 18 residues. V was clipped by 0 bases and J by 0 bases, with 17 bases between them. The CDR3 nucleotides are TGTGCCAGCAGCTTAGCCCCCGCGACAAGGGGGATGAACACTGAAGCTTTCTTT. It yields the protein CASSLAPATRGMNTEAFF.

V and J are TRBV4-1 and TRBJ2-7; weak D call: TRBD2 (5 bases). The CDR3 covers 14 residues. Trimming removed 3 bases at V and 7 bases at J, with 16 bases between. Germline assignment: CDR1 MGHRA and CDR2 YSYEKL. DNA of the CDR3: TGCGCCAGCAGCCAGGACGGGCGGGTCGGGGAGCAGTACTTC. It is translated as CASSQDGRVGEQYF.